The rows below give T cell receptor beta chains drawn from one sample of a study of sequential checkpoint blockade in melanoma. Libraries were prepared by immunoSEQ multiplex PCR; TCRdb keeps only in-frame clonotypes and omits some of them. The sample shows 4,000 to 5,000 clones, roughly a third of them seen only once. This sample comprised tumor tissue (inferred from file names), obtained from a patient given nivolumab and ipilimumab in sequence. The receptors originated from a human donor with melanoma. Both conserved end residues are part of each CDR3. The order of the fields is CDR3 protein, CDR3 DNA, clone size, D gene, J gene, V gene. D genes are given only for firm matches. Size values are once, few and many counts, or a class for expanded clones, and some rows have none.

cdr3_aa: CASSPGEDEQFF; cdr3_nt: TGTGCCAGCAGCCCCGGGGAGGATGAGCAGTTCTTC; clone_size: -; d_call: -; j_call: TRBJ2-1; v_call: TRBV9
cdr3_aa: CAWSLGINYGYTF; cdr3_nt: TGTGCCTGGAGTTTAGGGATTAACTATGGCTACACCTTC; clone_size: -; d_call: -; j_call: TRBJ1-2; v_call: TRBV30
cdr3_aa: CASSASGRTGELFF; cdr3_nt: TGTGCCAGCAGTGCAAGCGGGCGGACCGGGGAGCTGTTTTTT; clone_size: few; d_call: -; j_call: TRBJ2-2; v_call: TRBV6-8
cdr3_aa: CASSTAGYEQYF; cdr3_nt: TGTGCCAGTAGTACTGCGGGATACGAGCAGTACTTC; clone_size: -; d_call: -; j_call: TRBJ2-7; v_call: TRBV19
cdr3_aa: CASSSKGGDLAKNIQYF; cdr3_nt: TGTGCCAGCAGCTCAAAGGGAGGAGACCTAGCCAAAAACATTCAGTACTTC; clone_size: few; d_call: -; j_call: TRBJ2-4; v_call: TRBV9
cdr3_aa: CASPAAGGPGETQYF; cdr3_nt: TGTGCCAGTCCTGCGGCGGGAGGGCCAGGGGAGACCCAGTACTTC; clone_size: few; d_call: TRBD2; j_call: TRBJ2-5; v_call: TRBV10-3
cdr3_aa: CASSPSGRGISYEQYF; cdr3_nt: TGCGCCAGCAGCCCCTCAGGTAGGGGGATCTCCTACGAGCAGTACTTC; clone_size: -; d_call: -; j_call: TRBJ2-7; v_call: TRBV5-1
cdr3_aa: CASSIELTGTYEQYF; cdr3_nt: TGTGCCAGTAGTATTGAGTTAACAGGGACCTACGAGCAGTACTTC; clone_size: large; d_call: -; j_call: TRBJ2-7; v_call: TRBV19
cdr3_aa: CASSIVTSGQETQYF; cdr3_nt: TGTGCCAGTAGTATAGTGACTAGCGGTCAAGAGACCCAGTACTTC; clone_size: -; d_call: TRBD2; j_call: TRBJ2-5; v_call: TRBV19
cdr3_aa: CASSQTGTAGGTQYF; cdr3_nt: TGTGCCAGTAGTCAAACCGGGACGGCGGGCGGTACGCAGTATTTT; clone_size: -; d_call: -; j_call: TRBJ2-3; v_call: TRBV19
cdr3_aa: CASTLVVRVSGTVGSATGELFF; cdr3_nt: TGTGCCAGCACTTTAGTGGTACGGGTGAGCGGGACGGTCGGTAGTGCCACCGGGGAGCTGTTTTTT; clone_size: -; d_call: TRBD2; j_call: TRBJ2-2; v_call: TRBV6-8
cdr3_aa: CASSPTLATRQETQYF; cdr3_nt: TGTGCCAGCTCACCGACACTAGCAACCCGACAAGAGACCCAGTACTTC; clone_size: -; d_call: -; j_call: TRBJ2-5; v_call: TRBV18
cdr3_aa: CASRTQGVNTEAFF; cdr3_nt: TGTGCCAGCAGGACACAGGGGGTTAACACTGAAGCTTTCTTT; clone_size: -; d_call: TRBD1; j_call: TRBJ1-1; v_call: TRBV6-8
cdr3_aa: CASSPYRQGNTEAFF; cdr3_nt: TGTGCCAGCAGTCCCTACCGGCAGGGAAACACTGAAGCTTTCTTT; clone_size: -; d_call: -; j_call: TRBJ1-1; v_call: TRBV9
cdr3_aa: CASSSGTSGKFSYNEQFF; cdr3_nt: TGCGCCAGCAGTTCCGGGACTAGCGGAAAATTCTCCTACAATGAGCAGTTCTTC; clone_size: -; d_call: TRBD2; j_call: TRBJ2-1; v_call: TRBV5-1
cdr3_aa: CASGRTGNTGELFF; cdr3_nt: TGTGCCAGCGGCCGGACAGGGAACACCGGGGAGCTGTTTTTT; clone_size: few; d_call: TRBD1; j_call: TRBJ2-2; v_call: TRBV7-7
cdr3_aa: CASSPTGVLDTEAFF; cdr3_nt: TGTGCCAGCAGCCCTACAGGGGTCCTGGACACTGAAGCTTTCTTT; clone_size: few; d_call: TRBD1; j_call: TRBJ1-1; v_call: TRBV28
cdr3_aa: CASSVEGLGYTF; cdr3_nt: TGTGCCAGCAGCGTAGAAGGTCTAGGCTACACCTTC; clone_size: -; d_call: -; j_call: TRBJ1-2; v_call: TRBV9
cdr3_aa: CAWSPVLNTYEQYF; cdr3_nt: TGTGCCTGGAGTCCAGTCTTAAATACCTACGAGCAGTACTTC; clone_size: -; d_call: -; j_call: TRBJ2-7; v_call: TRBV30
cdr3_aa: CSVVRQGAQETQYF; cdr3_nt: TGCAGCGTCGTCCGACAGGGGGCACAAGAGACCCAGTACTTC; clone_size: -; d_call: TRBD1; j_call: TRBJ2-5; v_call: TRBV29-1
cdr3_aa: CASSYKEKTGNNEQFF; cdr3_nt: TGTGCCAGCAGTTACAAAGAAAAGACAGGAAACAATGAGCAGTTCTTC; clone_size: few; d_call: -; j_call: TRBJ2-1; v_call: TRBV6-8
cdr3_aa: CASHTGGNSNQPQHF; cdr3_nt: TGTGCCAGTCACACAGGGGGCAATAGCAATCAGCCCCAGCATTTT; clone_size: -; d_call: TRBD1; j_call: TRBJ1-5; v_call: TRBV19
cdr3_aa: CASSPAGVEQFF; cdr3_nt: TGTGCCAGCTCACCTGCAGGGGTTGAGCAGTTCTTC; clone_size: few; d_call: -; j_call: TRBJ2-1; v_call: TRBV18
cdr3_aa: CASSLGFGRVRDNEQFF; cdr3_nt: TGTGCCAGCAGCTTAGGGTTCGGGAGGGTGCGGGACAATGAGCAGTTCTTC; clone_size: few; d_call: TRBD2; j_call: TRBJ2-1; v_call: TRBV11-3
cdr3_aa: CAWSPGTATYEQYF; cdr3_nt: TGTGCCTGGAGCCCTGGGACAGCCACCTACGAGCAGTACTTC; clone_size: -; d_call: TRBD1; j_call: TRBJ2-7; v_call: TRBV30
cdr3_aa: CAINRQAQETQYF; cdr3_nt: TGTGCCATCAACCGACAGGCCCAAGAGACCCAGTACTTC; clone_size: few; d_call: -; j_call: TRBJ2-5; v_call: TRBV6-8
cdr3_aa: CASSKDGVSGNTIYF; cdr3_nt: TGTGCCAGCAGCAAGGACGGAGTCTCTGGAAACACCATATATTTT; clone_size: -; d_call: -; j_call: TRBJ1-3; v_call: TRBV6-8
cdr3_aa: CASSGGQGAQTGELFF; cdr3_nt: TGTGCCAGCAGCGGAGGACAGGGGGCTCAAACCGGGGAGCTGTTTTTT; clone_size: few; d_call: TRBD1; j_call: TRBJ2-2; v_call: TRBV11-3
cdr3_aa: CASSPKQGVETQYF; cdr3_nt: TGTGCCAGCAGCCCTAAACAGGGGGTCGAGACCCAGTACTTC; clone_size: few; d_call: TRBD1; j_call: TRBJ2-5; v_call: TRBV28
cdr3_aa: CASSSEVTETQYF; cdr3_nt: TGTGCCAGCAGTTCAGAAGTTACGGAGACCCAGTACTTC; clone_size: -; d_call: -; j_call: TRBJ2-5; v_call: TRBV28
cdr3_aa: CASTPRQGARYTF; cdr3_nt: TGTGCCAGCACGCCAAGACAGGGGGCTCGCTACACCTTC; clone_size: few; d_call: TRBD1; j_call: TRBJ1-2; v_call: TRBV6-8
cdr3_aa: CASSTTGVTNEKLFF; cdr3_nt: TGTGCCAGCAGCACGACAGGGGTCACTAATGAAAAACTGTTTTTT; clone_size: few; d_call: -; j_call: TRBJ1-4; v_call: TRBV12-1
cdr3_aa: CASSYSAGNFEQYF; cdr3_nt: TGTGCCAGCAGTTACTCGGCAGGCAACTTCGAGCAGTACTTC; clone_size: medium-sized; d_call: -; j_call: TRBJ2-7; v_call: TRBV6-8
cdr3_aa: CASSQRVSSYNEQFF; cdr3_nt: TGTGCCAGCAGTCAGCGGGTTAGCTCCTACAATGAGCAGTTCTTC; clone_size: few; d_call: -; j_call: TRBJ2-1; v_call: TRBV6-8
cdr3_aa: CASSLEPLFNEQFF; cdr3_nt: TGTGCCAGCAGCTTGGAGCCCCTTTTCAATGAGCAGTTCTTC; clone_size: few; d_call: -; j_call: TRBJ2-1; v_call: TRBV11-3
cdr3_aa: CASQGARGYEQYF; cdr3_nt: TGTGCCTCTCAGGGGGCGCGTGGCTACGAGCAGTACTTC; clone_size: -; d_call: TRBD1; j_call: TRBJ2-7; v_call: TRBV30
cdr3_aa: CASSLGSRLGTGYEQYF; cdr3_nt: TGTGCCAGCAGCTTAGGAAGTAGGCTGGGGACGGGCTACGAGCAGTACTTC; clone_size: few; d_call: -; j_call: TRBJ2-7; v_call: TRBV7-4
cdr3_aa: CTSSQDGGPDGSTF; cdr3_nt: TGCACCAGCAGCCAAGATGGGGGTCCTGATGGGTCCACCTTC; clone_size: -; d_call: -; j_call: TRBJ1-2; v_call: TRBV1
cdr3_aa: CASKMSPGTGIYEQYF; cdr3_nt: TGTGCCAGTAAAATGAGTCCTGGGACAGGTATCTACGAGCAGTACTTC; clone_size: once; d_call: TRBD1; j_call: TRBJ2-7; v_call: TRBV19
cdr3_aa: CASSRQGKVTDTQYF; cdr3_nt: TGTGCCAGCAGTCGACAGGGGAAAGTCACAGATACGCAGTATTTT; clone_size: -; d_call: TRBD1; j_call: TRBJ2-3; v_call: TRBV6-8
cdr3_aa: CASSAAGRTDTQYF; cdr3_nt: TGTGCCAGCAGCGCGGCGGGACGCACAGATACGCAGTATTTT; clone_size: few; d_call: -; j_call: TRBJ2-3; v_call: TRBV9
cdr3_aa: CASSRFVIAGPYNEQFF; cdr3_nt: TGTGCCAGCAGCCGGTTCGTGATAGCGGGCCCCTACAATGAGCAGTTCTTC; clone_size: -; d_call: TRBD2; j_call: TRBJ2-1; v_call: TRBV14
cdr3_aa: CASSQPPGTDEQYF; cdr3_nt: TGCGCCAGCAGCCAGCCCCCCGGGACAGACGAGCAGTACTTC; clone_size: -; d_call: TRBD1; j_call: TRBJ2-7; v_call: TRBV5-1
cdr3_aa: CASSIGGPMGGSRRSNEQFF; cdr3_nt: TGTGCCAGTAGTATAGGAGGGCCGATGGGGGGAAGTCGGAGAAGCAATGAGCAGTTCTTC; clone_size: -; d_call: -; j_call: TRBJ2-1; v_call: TRBV19
cdr3_aa: CAWSDQHDPTNYGYTF; cdr3_nt: TGTGCCTGGAGCGACCAACATGATCCCACTAACTATGGCTACACCTTC; clone_size: -; d_call: -; j_call: TRBJ1-2; v_call: TRBV30
cdr3_aa: CASSIGLFGEKLFF; cdr3_nt: TGTGCCAGTAGTATAGGACTGTTTGGGGAAAAACTGTTTTTT; clone_size: few; d_call: -; j_call: TRBJ1-4; v_call: TRBV19
cdr3_aa: CASSRGDSNQPQHF; cdr3_nt: TGTGCCAGCAGTCGTGGGGACAGCAATCAGCCCCAGCATTTT; clone_size: medium-sized; d_call: -; j_call: TRBJ1-5; v_call: TRBV6-8
cdr3_aa: CASTPTGGGYTF; cdr3_nt: TGCGCCAGCACCCCGACAGGGGGCGGCTACACCTTC; clone_size: -; d_call: TRBD1; j_call: TRBJ1-2; v_call: TRBV10-2
cdr3_aa: CASSHTGGTSLTNEQFF; cdr3_nt: TGCGCCAGCAGCCATACAGGGGGGACTAGCCTCACCAATGAGCAGTTCTTC; clone_size: -; d_call: -; j_call: TRBJ2-1; v_call: TRBV5-1
cdr3_aa: CASSLGQVSNEKLFF; cdr3_nt: TGTGCCAGCAGTTTGGGACAGGTATCTAATGAAAAACTGTTTTTT; clone_size: few; d_call: TRBD1; j_call: TRBJ1-4; v_call: TRBV28
cdr3_aa: CASKKTTGLNTEAFF; cdr3_nt: TGTGCCAGTAAAAAAACGACAGGGTTGAACACTGAAGCTTTCTTT; clone_size: -; d_call: TRBD1; j_call: TRBJ1-1; v_call: TRBV19
cdr3_aa: CASSLLGNTEAFF; cdr3_nt: TGTGCCAGCAGCTTATTGGGGAACACTGAAGCTTTCTTT; clone_size: few; d_call: -; j_call: TRBJ1-1; v_call: TRBV7-4